The sequence of this TCR beta chain was determined in a study of blood T cell repertoires in COVID-19. Study in general: Acute and convalescent COVID-19 samples came from the United States, Italy and Spain. Sample material is recorded as cDNA or gDNA derived from T cells, B-cell-depleted T cells, or PBMCs.

Data came from immunoSEQ multiplex PCR; TCRdb stores just in-frame clones and leaves some out. The sample shows some 150,000 clones, approximately 83% of them seen only once. Seattle's enrolled individuals joined amid active infection and were then monitored longitudinally. This clone was seen a handful of times. V was shortened by 3 bases and J by 5 bases, with 20 bases between the two germline ends. The CDR3 loop spans 16 amino acids. The germline V gene has CDR1 SGHNT and CDR2 YYREEE (reference sequence). The sequenced material came from peripheral blood. The chain employs TRBV5-4 and TRBJ1-1, with a tentative D call TRBD1 (6 bases). The clonotype originates from a woman aged 60-70 years with COVID-19, enrolled during active disease. This chain's CDR3 is CASSSLPWGRGTEAFF. In DNA, the CDR3 is TGTGCCAGCAGCTCCCTCCCCTGGGGGAGGGGGACTGAAGCTTTCTTT.